A single sample gave rise to the 17 T cell receptor beta chains below, sequenced in a study of blood T cell repertoires in COVID-19. The repertoire was sequenced with immunoSEQ multiplex PCR; TCRdb's copy has only in-frame clones and lacks some. Here the sample spans 220,000 or so clones, 84% being singletons. Sequencing was performed on peripheral blood. These receptors all stem from a woman in her 30s who had recovered from COVID-19.

This clone was seen only once. The J gene is TRBJ2-1, the V gene TRBV29-1; TRBD2 aligns across 8 bases. Looked up from germline, CDR1 is SQVTM and CDR2 is ANQGSEA. The CDR3 extends over 13 amino acids. The junction had 8 bases not matched to a gene; V was cut back by 5 bases and J by 8 bases. DNA for the CDR3: TGCAGCGTTTTGGGACTAGGGGGAGATGAGCAGTTCTTC. Encoded protein: CSVLGLGGDEQFF.

The genes are TRBV28 and TRBJ2-3, with D perhaps matching TRBD1 (6 bases). Germline-derived CDR1 and CDR2 are MDHEN and SYDVKM. The CDR3 is made up of 14 amino acids. With 9 bases removed from V and 1 base from J, the gap between germline ends came to 14 bases. The CDR3 DNA sequence: TGTGCCAGTGGACAGTACGTCGGCACAGATACGCAGTATTTT. It translates to CASGQYVGTDTQYF. The full variable domain, rest sourced from reference TRBV28 and TRBJ2-3, is DVKVTQSSRYLVKRTGEKVFLECVQDMDHENMFWYRQDPGLGLRLIYFSYDVKMKEKGDIPEGYSVSREKKERFSLILESASTNQTSMYLCASGQYVGTDTQYFGPGTRLTVL.

The chain employs TRBV9 and TRBJ2-7, with D unresolved. The CDR3 is made up of 14 amino acids. Deletions cut 0 bases from V and 2 bases from J, with 9 bases between. Germline-derived CDR1 and CDR2 are SGDLS and YYNGEE. CDR3 in amino acids: CASSVAVGAYEQYF. The CDR3 DNA reads as TGTGCCAGCAGCGTAGCGGTGGGCGCCTACGAGCAGTACTTC.

This chain links TRBV19 with TRBJ2-7; 10 positions match TRBD2. The CDR3 consists of 15 residues. CDR1 is LNHDA, CDR2 SQIVND, per germline (reference sequence). Losses at the gene ends were 2 bases for V and 3 bases for J; bases not matched to a gene: 4. The chain's CDR3 is CASSITASGSYEQYF. The CDR3 DNA is TGTGCCAGTAGTATAACAGCTAGCGGGAGCTACGAGCAGTACTTC.

This chain links TRBV7-9 with TRBJ2-1, with 7 bases that match TRBD2. The V and J ends lost 3 bases and 6 bases, in that order; junction bases with no gene match: 11. This CDR3 spans 16 amino acids. Germline CDR1 reads SEHNR; CDR2 reads FQNEAQ (reference sequence). The DNA for the CDR3 is TGTGCCAGCAGCTTGAGCGGGACCGGCCGTAGCAATGAGCAGTTCTTC. It is translated as CASSLSGTGRSNEQFF.

This rearrangement joins TRBV7-6 to TRBJ2-1, with TRBD2 matching 9 bases. Germline V gives CDR1 SGHVS, CDR2 FNYEAQ. The CDR3 runs to 16 residues. V shed 5 bases and J 3 bases; nucleotides not matched to a gene: 8. CDR3 protein: CASSPLAGVGYNEQFF. In DNA, the CDR3 is TGTGCCAGCAGCCCCTTAGCGGGAGTAGGCTACAATGAGCAGTTCTTC.

The V and J genes are TRBV7-6 and TRBJ2-1; D gene uncertain. The CDR3 totals 16 residues. Germline CDR1 is SGHVS and CDR2 is FNYEAQ. Trimming shortened V by 4 bases and J by 0 bases, and 13 bases separated the two germline ends. CDR3 in amino acids: CASSSRFGPSYNEQFF. Here the CDR3 DNA reads TGTGCCAGCAGCTCACGTTTTGGGCCCTCCTACAATGAGCAGTTCTTC.

The J gene is TRBJ1-6, the V gene TRBV7-9, with D unresolved. This CDR3 is 12 amino acids long. The V end was cut by 1 base, the J end by 10 bases, with 5 bases between. From germline, CDR1 is SEHNR and CDR2 FQNEAQ (reference sequence). In DNA form, the CDR3 reads TGTGCCAGCAGCTTAGGGGAGTCACCCCTCCACTTT. Amino acid sequence: CASSLGESPLHF.

The rearrangement joins TRBV28 to TRBJ2-1, with unresolved D. This CDR3 region has 14 residues. Looked up from germline, CDR1 is MDHEN and CDR2 is SYDVKM. The ends were cut back, 3 bases at V and 4 bases at J, with 10 bases in the middle. Written as DNA, the CDR3 is TGTGCCAGCAGTTTTGCCGCGGTGTACAATGAGCAGTTCTTC. Amino acids: CASSFAAVYNEQFF.

This clone appeared a single time. This chain uses TRBV19 with TRBJ2-7; 11 nucleotides line up with TRBD1. V trimming: 3 bases; J trimming: 7 bases; junction bases outside the gene matches: 14. In germline, CDR1 is LNHDA, CDR2 SQIVND (reference sequence). The CDR3 consists of 17 residues. The CDR3 reads CASSIARLSGTGGEQYF. CDR3 in DNA: TGTGCCAGTAGTATCGCCCGCCTCTCTGGGACAGGGGGGGAGCAGTACTTC.

This rearrangement joins TRBV11-2 to TRBJ1-4; tentatively, D is TRBD1 (5 bases). In germline, CDR1 is SGHAT, CDR2 FQNNGV. V shed 4 bases and J shed 3 bases, with 15 bases lying between them. CDR3 length: 16 residues. CDR3 residues: CASSSRAGPSNEKLFF. CDR3 nucleotides: TGTGCCAGCAGCTCCCGAGCAGGGCCTTCTAATGAAAAACTGTTTTTT. Using reference TRBV11-2 and TRBJ1-4 for the parts outside the CDR3, the full variable domain is EAGVAQSPRYKIIEKRQSVAFWCNPISGHATLYWYQQILGQGPKLLIQFQNNGVVDDSQLPKDRFSAERLKGVDSTLKIQPAKLEDSAVYLCASSSRAGPSNEKLFFGSGTQLSVL.

The chain combines TRBV15 with TRBJ2-1; 8 bases fit TRBD2. Per the germline V gene, CDR1 is LNHNV and CDR2 is YYDKDF (reference sequence). The J segment lost 11 bases and the V segment lost 5 bases, leaving 11 bases of the junction unmatched. The CDR3 runs to 14 residues. The CDR3, as DNA: TGTGCCACCAGCCCTCAGCGGGAGCCCGCTAAGCAGTTCTTC. It is translated as CATSPQREPAKQFF.

Only a few counts were recorded for this clone. The V and J genes are TRBV6-5 and TRBJ2-5; 11 nucleotides line up with TRBD2. Per germline, CDR1 MNHEY and CDR2 SVGAGI. The CDR3 loop spans 15 amino acids. Germline trimming cut 7 bases from V and 4 bases from J; bases unmatched to any gene: 8. CDR3 coding DNA: TGTGCCAGCAAGTTAGCGGGAGGGCCGAGAGAGACCCAGTACTTC. It yields the protein CASKLAGGPRETQYF.

DNA of the CDR3: TGTGCCAGCAGTGAAGCGAGTGTAAGCCTAGCCTACGAGCAGTACTTC. Translated, it gives CASSEASVSLAYEQYF. The chain carries TRBV6-1 and TRBJ2-7; D remains unclear. From germline, CDR1 is MNHNS and CDR2 SASEGT. Trimming left V 0 bases short and J 2 bases short, with 14 bases between. CDR3 length equals 16 residues.

The chain uses TRBV13 and TRBJ2-5, with 7 positions matching TRBD2. This CDR3 has 14 amino acids. V shed 5 bases, J shed 1 base, and the junction held 4 bases outside the gene matches. Germline CDR1 and CDR2: PRHDT and FYEKMQ (reference sequence). The CDR3 sequence is CASSPLATQETQYF. The CDR3 bases are TGTGCCAGCAGCCCACTAGCGACCCAAGAGACCCAGTACTTC.

For the CDR3, the DNA is TGCAGCGTTGGGCCCAACGCCGGACTAGCGGGAGTCTCAGAGACCCAGTACTTC. Translated: CSVGPNAGLAGVSETQYF. The chain joins TRBV29-1 to TRBJ2-5; TRBD2 aligns across 13 bases. This CDR3 contains 18 residues. Trimming cost V 4 bases and J 4 bases; bases outside gene matches: 15. Per the germline V gene, CDR1 is SQVTM and CDR2 is ANQGSEA.

The V gene is TRBV11-3, the J gene TRBJ2-1; possibly TRBD2 for D (6 bases). V lost 5 bases to trimming and J lost 1 base, with 15 bases between them. CDR1 is SGHNT and CDR2 is YENEEA in the germline V gene. The CDR3 runs to 16 residues. The CDR3 region has the DNA TGTGCCAGCAGCACCCGGACTACACGTTCCTACAATGAGCAGTTCTTC. It specifies CASSTRTTRSYNEQFF. The variable domain in full, with the rest retrieved from reference TRBV11-3 and TRBJ2-1, is EAGVVQSPRYKIIEKKQPVAFWCNPISGHNTLYWYLQNLGQGPELLIRYENEEAVDDSQLPKDRFSAERLKGVDSTLKIQPAELGDSAVYLCASSTRTTRSYNEQFFGPGTRLTVL.